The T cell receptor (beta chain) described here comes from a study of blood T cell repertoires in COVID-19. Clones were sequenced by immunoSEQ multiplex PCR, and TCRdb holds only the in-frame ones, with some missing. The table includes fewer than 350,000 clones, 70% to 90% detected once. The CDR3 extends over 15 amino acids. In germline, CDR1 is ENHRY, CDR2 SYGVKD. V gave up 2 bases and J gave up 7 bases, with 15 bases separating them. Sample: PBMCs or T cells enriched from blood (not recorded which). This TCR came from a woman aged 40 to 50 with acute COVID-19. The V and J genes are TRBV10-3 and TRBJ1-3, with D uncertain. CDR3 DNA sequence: TGTGCCATCAGTGAGGACCCCGGAGGGTGGAACACCATATATTTT. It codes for CAISEDPGGWNTIYF.